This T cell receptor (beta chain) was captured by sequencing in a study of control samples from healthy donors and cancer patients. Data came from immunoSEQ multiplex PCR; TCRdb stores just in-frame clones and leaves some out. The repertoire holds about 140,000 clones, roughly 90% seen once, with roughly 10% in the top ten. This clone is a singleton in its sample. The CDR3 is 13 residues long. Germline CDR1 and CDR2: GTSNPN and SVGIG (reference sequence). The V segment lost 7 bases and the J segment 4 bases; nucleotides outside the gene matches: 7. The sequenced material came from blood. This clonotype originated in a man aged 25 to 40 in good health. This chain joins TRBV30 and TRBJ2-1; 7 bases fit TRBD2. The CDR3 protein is CAFLAGEYNEQFF. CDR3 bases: TGTGCCTTCTTAGCGGGCGAATACAATGAGCAGTTCTTC.